This passage covers 28 T cell receptor beta chains from one sample sequenced in a study of blood T cell repertoires in COVID-19. Measured with immunoSEQ multiplex PCR; TCRdb has only the in-frame clones, and not every one. In the table there are over 55,000 clones, 80% to 90% of which are singletons. Sequencing input: peripheral blood. These receptors were obtained from a man in his fifties or sixties with active COVID-19.

This chain uses TRBV28 with TRBJ1-2, with TRBD1 matching over 8 bases. This CDR3 has 16 amino acids. After removal of 3 bases from V and 0 bases from J, the junction contained 6 bases not matched to a gene. Germline V gives CDR1 MDHEN, CDR2 SYDVKM. This CDR3 is CASSFPRTGTNYGYTF. DNA for the CDR3: TGTGCCAGCAGTTTTCCTAGGACAGGGACTAACTATGGCTACACCTTC.

The chain combines TRBV6-6 with TRBJ2-1; no clear D gene. There are 12 residues in the CDR3. Germline V gene lookup returns CDR1 MNHNY and CDR2 SVGAGI (reference sequence). Trimming removed 5 bases at V and 12 bases at J, with 14 bases between. The CDR3 nucleotides are TGTGCCAGCAGTCCCCTCCACTATCCGCAGTTCTTC. Translation: CASSPLHYPQFF.

The CDR3 DNA follows: TGTGCCAGCAGTTCCCGGACAAGAACCTACGAGCAGTACTTC. Residues: CASSSRTRTYEQYF. The V call is TRBV28, the J call TRBJ2-7; D is perhaps TRBD1 (5 bases). CDR1 and CDR2 (germline): MDHEN, SYDVKM. The ends were cut back, 4 bases at V and 2 bases at J, with 12 bases in the middle. This CDR3 has 14 residues.

A single count supports this clone. The chain uses TRBV5-1 and TRBJ2-5; TRBD1 aligns across 10 bases. The CDR3 runs 14 residues. V trimming: 7 bases; J trimming: 5 bases; junction bases outside the gene matches: 8. Germline CDR1 reads SGHRS; CDR2 reads YFSETQ. The CDR3 loop is CASGETGGPETQYF. The CDR3 coding sequence is TGCGCCAGCGGGGAGACAGGGGGCCCTGAGACCCAGTACTTC. The full variable domain, with the rest looked up from reference TRBV5-1 and TRBJ2-5, is KAGVTQTPRYLIKTRGQQVTLSCSPISGHRSVSWYQQTPGQGLQFLFEYFSETQRNKGNFPGRFSGRQFSNSRSEMNVSTLELGDSALYLCASGETGGPETQYFGPGTRLLVL.

The rearrangement uses TRBV7-3 and TRBJ1-5, with 10 bases aligning to TRBD1. V trimming: 5 bases; J trimming: 1 base; junction bases outside the gene matches: 14. The length of the CDR3 is 19 residues. Germline CDR1 reads SGHTA; CDR2 reads FQGTGA. Here the CDR3 reads CASSPQGGDRGGSNQPQHF. CDR3 nucleotides: TGTGCCAGCAGCCCGCAGGGGGGGGACAGGGGAGGAAGCAATCAGCCCCAGCATTTT.

The V call is TRBV5-4, the J call TRBJ2-1, with 7 bases lining up with TRBD2. V gave up 0 bases and J gave up 2 bases; unmatched junction bases: 2. The CDR3 covers 15 residues. CDR1 and CDR2 (germline): SGHNT, YYREEE (reference sequence). In DNA, the CDR3 is TGTGCCAGCAGCTTGGTCCGGGGGGCCTACAATGAGCAGTTCTTC. Protein product: CASSLVRGAYNEQFF.

The chain carries TRBV30 and TRBJ1-2; D is undetermined. The germline V and J ends were trimmed by 3 bases and 4 bases, with 18 bases remaining between them. The CDR3 loop spans 15 amino acids. Per the germline V gene, CDR1 is GTSNPN and CDR2 is SVGIG (reference sequence). CDR3 in DNA: TGTGCCTGGAGCGCTGGAGGGCCTGGCCTCTATGGCTACACCTTC. Protein sequence: CAWSAGGPGLYGYTF.

V is TRBV15 and J is TRBJ1-4; D unresolved. In germline, CDR1 is LNHNV, CDR2 YYDKDF (reference sequence). This CDR3 spans 16 amino acids. V was clipped by 4 bases and J by 0 bases, with 12 bases between them. CDR3 residues: CATSNYRGATNEKLFF. CDR3 nucleotides: TGTGCCACCAGCAATTACCGGGGTGCAACTAATGAAAAACTGTTTTTT.

This clone was observed once. The chain joins TRBV5-1 to TRBJ2-5; 12 nucleotides align to TRBD1. The germline gives CDR1 SGHRS, CDR2 YFSETQ. This CDR3 contains 15 residues. The V and J ends lost 4 bases and 5 bases, in that order; junction bases with no gene match: 6. DNA for the CDR3: TGCGCCAGCAGCGGGACAGGGGGCGGAGGGGAGACCCAGTACTTC. As protein: CASSGTGGGGETQYF.

The CDR3 here is CAISESRIPTGGRAGELFF. CDR3 in DNA: TGTGCCATCAGTGAGTCGCGAATTCCCACAGGGGGCCGGGCCGGGGAGCTGTTTTTT. V gene TRBV10-3 combines with J gene TRBJ2-2, with TRBD1 matching over 9 bases. The CDR3 runs to 19 residues. Trimming removed 0 bases from V and 6 bases from J; junction bases left unmatched: 14. Germline V CDR1 and CDR2: ENHRY, SYGVKD.

The J gene is TRBJ2-5, the V gene TRBV19, with 8 bases aligning to TRBD1. The CDR3 totals 15 residues. V was clipped by 3 bases and J by 5 bases; unmatched bases: 8. CDR1 and CDR2 from the germline V gene are LNHDA and SQIVND (reference sequence). For the CDR3, the DNA is TGTGCCAGTAGTATCTGGCAGGGGGCGTATGAGACCCAGTACTTC. Protein: CASSIWQGAYETQYF.

J is TRBJ2-5 and V is TRBV24-1, with 14 bases aligning to TRBD2. CDR3 length: 18 residues. V was pared by 3 bases and J by 1 base, with 6 bases of the junction left unmatched. Germline values: CDR1 KGHDR, CDR2 SFDVKD. CDR3 DNA: TGTGCCACCAGTGATCCCCTGACTAGCGGGAGGGCCCAAGAGACCCAGTACTTC. Protein sequence: CATSDPLTSGRAQETQYF.

The chain uses TRBV5-1 and TRBJ1-2; 10 bases are a match to TRBD1. Germline assignment: CDR1 SGHRS and CDR2 YFSETQ. V lost 5 bases to trimming and J lost 5 bases; unmatched junction nucleotides: 15. This CDR3 comprises 17 residues. CDR3 sequence reads: CASRPGTGAAQRYGYTF. As DNA, the CDR3 is TGCGCCAGCAGGCCCGGGACAGGGGCCGCCCAGAGGTATGGCTACACCTTC.

The chain is built from TRBV6-5 and TRBJ1-1; 7 bases fit TRBD1. The CDR3 contains 15 residues. Germline CDR1 is MNHEY and CDR2 is SVGAGI. Unmatched junction bases numbered 7, after V lost 6 bases and J lost 0 bases. The CDR3 region is CASRPGTAMNTEAFF. CDR3 nucleotides: TGTGCCAGCAGGCCGGGGACAGCCATGAACACTGAAGCTTTCTTT.

This clone was observed a single time. The V gene is TRBV19, the J gene TRBJ2-1, with D possibly TRBD2 on 5 matching bases. The length of the CDR3 is 15 residues. Germline V gene sequence: CDR1 LNHDA, CDR2 SQIVND (reference sequence). V was trimmed by 5 bases and J by 4 bases, leaving 15 bases between them. This CDR3 reads CASSVAIGNYNEQFF. CDR3 DNA sequence: TGTGCCAGTAGTGTTGCCATCGGGAATTACAATGAGCAGTTCTTC.

The rearrangement links TRBV6-5 to TRBJ1-1; 9 positions agree with TRBD1. V was clipped by 6 bases and J by 5 bases; unmatched bases: 4. CDR1 and CDR2 (germline): MNHEY, SVGAGI. The CDR3 length is 13 residues. Here the CDR3 reads CASSGQGITEAFF. The CDR3 bases are TGTGCCAGCAGCGGACAGGGGATTACTGAAGCTTTCTTT.

The chain has TRBV4-1 and TRBJ1-2; D is possibly TRBD1 (5 bases). CDR3 length: 16 amino acids. Germline CDR1 reads MGHRA; CDR2 reads YSYEKL. The germline V and J ends were trimmed by 0 bases and 4 bases, with 15 bases remaining between them. The CDR3, as DNA: TGCGCCAGCAGCCAAGAGGCAACAGGCGGTGGCTATGGCTACACCTTC. It specifies CASSQEATGGGYGYTF.

The chain links TRBV19 to TRBJ2-7, with 8 bases identical to TRBD2. This CDR3 has 15 residues. The V gene end was trimmed by 3 bases and the J gene end by 1 base; junction bases not matched to a gene: 5. CDR1 is LNHDA, CDR2 SQIVND, per germline (reference sequence). As DNA, the CDR3 is TGTGCCAGTAGTATGCTAGCGGGTGGTTCCTACGAGCAGTACTTC. Its protein is CASSMLAGGSYEQYF. Supplemented by reference TRBV19 and TRBJ2-7, the full variable domain reads DGGITQSPKYLFRKEGQNVTLSCEQNLNHDAMYWYRQDPGQGLRLIYYSQIVNDFQKGDIAEGYSVSREKKESFPLTVTSAQKNPTAFYLCASSMLAGGSYEQYFGPGTRLTVT.

The chain links TRBV28 to TRBJ1-1, with D possibly matching TRBD1 (5 bases). Germline CDR1 reads MDHEN; CDR2 reads SYDVKM. The CDR3 runs 14 residues. The V and J ends lost 5 bases and 0 bases respectively, with 10 bases between them. The CDR3 reads CASSRGHMNTEAFF. The CDR3 nucleotides read TGTGCCAGCAGTCGTGGACACATGAACACTGAAGCTTTCTTT.

This clone was found once. This chain connects TRBV28 to TRBJ1-2; D ambiguous. Trimming stripped 6 bases from V and 0 bases from J, with 26 bases between. From germline, CDR1 is MDHEN and CDR2 SYDVKM. The CDR3 consists of 19 residues. The CDR3 DNA follows: TGTGCCAGCAGGGCTTCTTATTCGGGGAGGAGGAGATCTAACTATGGCTACACCTTC. Translated, it gives CASRASYSGRRRSNYGYTF.

The gene calls are TRBV7-2 and TRBJ1-1; D call uncertain. Between the trimmed V and J ends, which lost 0 bases and 0 bases, there was a span of 8 bases. The CDR3 extends over 15 amino acids. Germline values: CDR1 SGHTA, CDR2 FQGNSA. In nucleotides, the CDR3 is TGTGCCAGCAGCTTAGCGAGCGGTTTGAACACTGAAGCTTTCTTT. Its translation is CASSLASGLNTEAFF.

V usage is TRBV6-2 or TRBV6-3 and J usage is TRBJ2-5; TRBD2 is a possible D gene (6 bases). Germline CDR1 MNHEY, CDR2 SVGEGT. This CDR3 is built from 15 residues. V was pared by 0 bases and J by 5 bases, with 13 bases between. The CDR3 loop is CASSYSAEGTETQYF. The CDR3 region has the DNA TGTGCCAGCAGTTACTCAGCGGAGGGAACCGAGACCCAGTACTTC.

The gene calls are TRBV9 and TRBJ1-3; TRBD1 is a possible D gene (5 bases). Trimming left V 3 bases short and J 1 base short, with 11 bases between. Per germline, CDR1 SGDLS and CDR2 YYNGEE. CDR3 length equals 15 residues. CDR3 DNA sequence: TGTGCCAGCAGCGCTGGGCGGGGGTCTGGAAACACCATATATTTT. It translates to CASSAGRGSGNTIYF.

This chain links TRBV3-1 (or the pseudogene TRBV3-2) with TRBJ2-3; TRBD2 matches 8 bases. There are 15 residues in the CDR3. The germline V gene has CDR1 LGHDT and CDR2 YNNKEL (reference sequence). Losses at the gene ends were 4 bases for V and 4 bases for J; bases not matched to a gene: 7. CDR3 sequence: CASSLLGLAPDTQYF. The CDR3 region has the DNA TGTGCCAGCAGCCTCCTAGGACTAGCCCCAGATACGCAGTATTTT.

The J gene is TRBJ1-2, the V gene TRBV5-4; no clear D gene. Germline-derived CDR1 and CDR2 are SGHNT and YYREEE (reference sequence). This CDR3 region has 14 residues. Trimming cost V 4 bases and J 4 bases, with 14 bases left between them. The CDR3 DNA follows: TGTGCCAGCAGCCCGGAGGGAGTAGGCTATGGCTACACCTTC. This translates into CASSPEGVGYGYTF.

The chain combines TRBV5-6 with TRBJ2-1; 13 bases line up with TRBD2. With V trimmed by 1 base and J by 6 bases, 4 bases remained unmatched. The CDR3 totals 16 residues. Germline-derived CDR1 and CDR2 are SGHDT and YYEEEE. CDR3 nucleotide sequence: TGTGCCAGCAGCTTGACGGGGACTAGCGGGATCAATGAGCAGTTCTTC. It translates to CASSLTGTSGINEQFF. Variable domain in full (rest from reference TRBV5-6 and TRBJ2-1): DAGVTQSPTHLIKTRGQQVTLRCSPKSGHDTVSWYQQALGQGPQFIFQYYEEEERQRGNFPDRFSGHQFPNYSSELNVNALLLGDSALYLCASSLTGTSGINEQFFGPGTRLTVL.

V gene TRBV4-3 combines with J gene TRBJ2-2, with D possibly being TRBD2 (6 bases). V was trimmed by 0 bases and J by 2 bases, leaving 13 bases between them. The length of the CDR3 is 17 residues. In germline, CDR1 is LGHNA, CDR2 YSLEER. CDR3 amino acids: CASSQDNAGRNTGELFF. The CDR3 DNA sequence: TGCGCCAGCAGCCAAGATAACGCGGGGCGTAACACCGGGGAGCTGTTTTTT.

This chain joins TRBV6-4 and TRBJ2-6; perhaps TRBD2 as D (5 bases). V was trimmed by 5 bases and J by 1 base, leaving 9 bases between them. Germline values: CDR1 MRHNA, CDR2 SNTAGT. CDR3 length equals 15 residues. The CDR3 is CASSTGKSGANVLTF. The CDR3 nucleotides are TGTGCCAGCAGTACGGGGAAGTCTGGGGCCAACGTCCTGACTTTC.